Sequencing of this T cell receptor (beta chain) was carried out in a study of cytomegalovirus exposure and HLA in healthy donors. Study-wide results and caveats: TCR beta chains numbering more than 150 were designated cytomegalovirus-associated. HLA alleles were associated with fewer than 20,000 TCR beta sequences in a later analysis at 0.05 false discovery rate. Later analysis identified a missense DCLRE1C variant that was linked to TCR beta V- and J-gene trimming. In a later analysis, productive TCRs from donors in an Asian-associated ancestry cluster reportedly carried fewer N-insertions than the cohort mean.

Amplification used 60 Vbeta primers and 13 Jbeta primers. Sequenced by immunoSEQ multiplex PCR; TCRdb stores in-frame clones only, minus some. The profile shows some 100,000 clones, 81% of them singletons. With respect to this clone: Its antigen is not known.

The V and J ends lost 5 bases and 0 bases, in that order; junction bases with no gene match: 1. This CDR3 has 13 amino acids. Germline CDR1 is SQVTM and CDR2 is ANQGSEA. Sequenced input: PBMCs. The chain has TRBV29-1 and TRBJ2-7, with TRBD2 matching over 10 bases. The clonotype was recovered from a woman in her twenties or thirties in good health and CMV-seronegative. CDR3 DNA sequence: TGCAGCGTTTCTAGCGGGAGCTCCTACGAGCAGTACTTC. It is translated as CSVSSGSSYEQYF.